Below, 8 T cell receptor beta chains from the same sample are listed, as sequenced in a study of blood T cell repertoires in COVID-19. Clones were sequenced by immunoSEQ multiplex PCR, and TCRdb holds only the in-frame ones, with some missing. The table lists over 400,000 clones, 85% to 90% of them singletons. Material: peripheral blood. The receptors stem from a woman aged 50 to 60 with COVID-19, enrolled during active disease.

V is TRBV18 and J is TRBJ1-2, with unresolved D. There are 14 residues in the CDR3. Trimming removed 2 bases from V and 3 bases from J, with 10 bases in between. The germline V gene has CDR1 KGHSH and CDR2 LQKENI. CDR3 sequence: CASSPAADHYGYTF. CDR3 nucleotides: TGTGCCAGCTCACCAGCGGCAGATCACTATGGCTACACCTTC.

The sample holds a few counts of this clone. This rearrangement joins TRBV10-1 to TRBJ1-2; D uncertain. The V end lost 5 bases, the J end lost 5 bases, and 12 bases lay between the germline ends. This CDR3 is 13 amino acids long. CDR1 and CDR2 (germline): WNHNN, SYGVQD (reference sequence). The CDR3 spells CASSHSLNYGYTF. CDR3 DNA: TGCGCCAGCAGTCACTCATTAAATTATGGCTACACCTTC.

In its sample, this clone was seen once. The J gene is TRBJ1-1, the V gene TRBV4-1, with 8 bases identical to TRBD1. This CDR3 is 17 amino acids long. The J segment lost 1 base and the V segment lost 0 bases, leaving 7 bases of the junction unmatched. Germline V lookup: CDR1 MGHRA, CDR2 YSYEKL. The CDR3 region is CASSQEAGTGPNTEAFF. The CDR3, as DNA: TGCGCCAGCAGCCAAGAGGCTGGGACAGGACCGAACACTGAAGCTTTCTTT.

The chain recombines TRBV2 with TRBJ1-6; 9 nucleotides match TRBD1. This CDR3 is built from 15 residues. Trimming took 6 bases from V and 7 from J; bases not matched to a gene: 7. CDR1 is SNHLY and CDR2 is FYNNEI in the germline V gene. The CDR3 DNA reads as TGTGCCAGCAGACCGACGGGACAGGGAAATTCACCCCTCCACTTT. This gives the protein CASRPTGQGNSPLHF. Full variable domain (remainder filled in from reference TRBV2 and TRBJ1-6): EPEVTQTPSHQVTQMGQEVILRCVPISNHLYFYWYRQILGQKVEFLVSFYNNEISEKSEIFDDQFSVERPDGSNFTLKIRSTKLEDSAMYFCASRPTGQGNSPLHFGNGTRLTVT.

The chain carries TRBV6-5 and TRBJ1-5; a possible D gene is TRBD1 (6 bases). V dropped 5 bases and J dropped 7 bases, with 15 bases sitting between them. The CDR3 is made up of 14 amino acids. Germline CDR1 MNHEY, CDR2 SVGAGI. In nucleotides, the CDR3 is TGTGCCAGCAGTACAACAGGGACCTGGCAGCCCCAGCATTTT. Amino acid sequence: CASSTTGTWQPQHF.

The rearrangement joins TRBV18 to TRBJ1-4, with D tentatively TRBD1 (5 bases). V was clipped by 2 bases and J by 5 bases, with 15 bases between them. Germline CDR1 reads KGHSH; CDR2 reads LQKENI. The CDR3 loop spans 16 amino acids. As DNA, the CDR3 is TGTGCCAGCTCACCAATACTTGGACAAGTCAATGAAAAACTGTTTTTT. It is translated as CASSPILGQVNEKLFF.

The V and J genes are TRBV2 and TRBJ1-4; TRBD1 aligns across 7 bases. The CDR3 covers 13 residues. The germline gives CDR1 SNHLY, CDR2 FYNNEI. V dropped 6 bases and J dropped 5; count of bases not matched to a gene: 3. CDR3 bases: TGTGCCAGCAGAAGGACAGGAAATGAAAAACTGTTTTTT. It yields the protein CASRRTGNEKLFF.

The chain recombines TRBV5-4 with TRBJ1-4, with TRBD1 matching over 8 bases. CDR1 SGHNT and CDR2 YYREEE come from the germline V gene (reference sequence). This CDR3 comprises 18 residues. Trimming removed 4 bases from V and 0 bases from J; junction bases left unmatched: 11. CDR3 residues: CASSVPGGTGATNEKLFF. CDR3 bases: TGTGCCAGCAGCGTACCCGGTGGGACAGGTGCAACTAATGAAAAACTGTTTTTT. The variable domain in full, completed from reference TRBV5-4 and TRBJ1-4, reads ETGVTQSPTHLIKTRGQQVTLRCSSQSGHNTVSWYQQALGQGPQFIFQYYREEENGRGNFPPRFSGLQFPNYSSELNVNALELDDSALYLCASSVPGGTGATNEKLFFGSGTQLSVL.